The clone carrying this T cell receptor beta chain was seen only once. Its specificity is not known. Expressed TCRB transcripts were sequenced, since all the RNA that had been isolated was reverse transcribed. TCRdb keeps only in-frame clones here, not all; method: immunoSEQ multiplex PCR. The sample has approximately 110,000 clones; 40% are singletons. These data originate in a study of beta chain features in type 1 diabetes. Broader study findings: cDNA-based reads could over-represent cells with high TCR expression. Comparison showed that naive, central memory and Treg TCRB repertoires appeared more similar among patients than among healthy donors.

Based on CD45RO/CCR7/CD25/CD127/CD95/CD27, CD4+ regulatory, stem cell-like memory, naive and central memory cells were sorted. Sorted populations were all over 95% pure. Germline V gives CDR1 MGHDK, CDR2 SYGVNS. The CDR3 has 14 amino acids. This clonotype was obtained from a woman between 18 and 29 years old in good health. V is TRBV25-1 and J is TRBJ2-5; 11 nucleotides match TRBD1. The better agreement between TRBJ2-7 and the DNA end casts doubt on the J call. What was sequenced was stem cell memory CD4+ T cells from blood. In DNA form, the CDR3 reads TGTGCCAGCAGTGCGGGACAGGGGGTCTACGAGCAGTACTTC. As protein: CASSAGQGVYEQYF.